A selection of T cell receptor beta chains follows, all from one sample in a study of cytomegalovirus exposure and HLA in healthy donors. Data came from immunoSEQ multiplex PCR; TCRdb stores just in-frame clones and leaves some out. This table lists around 100,000 clones. The sequenced sample was PBMCs. These receptors all come from a man aged 50-60 years in good health and CMV-seronegative. CDR3s include the opening cysteine and the closing phenylalanine or tryptophan. Each record gives: J gene, D gene, V gene, CDR3 protein, CDR3 DNA. D genes are given only for firm matches.

>TRBJ2-1|-|TRBV4-3
CASSHGLAESYNEQFF
TGCGCCAGCAGCCATGGCTTAGCGGAATCCTACAATGAGCAGTTCTTC
>TRBJ2-7|-|TRBV7-9
CASSSSGWRSYEQYF
TGTGCCAGCAGTTCCTCAGGGTGGCGCTCCTACGAGCAGTACTTC
>TRBJ1-5|TRBD1|TRBV7-8
CASSLLVLDRGLPADQPQHF
TGTGCCAGCAGCTTATTGGTCCTGGACAGGGGATTACCCGCGGATCAGCCCCAGCATTTT
>TRBJ2-7|TRBD2|TRBV5-1
CASSLPTSGGRGEQYF
TGCGCCAGCAGCTTACCGACTAGCGGGGGGCGGGGCGAGCAGTACTTC
>TRBJ1-1|-|TRBV5-1
CASSRGDPSLKAFF
TGCGCCAGCAGCCGGGGGGATCCTTCTTTAAAAGCTTTCTTT
>TRBJ2-7|-|TRBV29-1
CSVGKGETYEQYF
TGCAGCGTTGGTAAGGGAGAGACCTACGAGCAGTACTTC
>TRBJ2-1|TRBD2|TRBV4-3
CASSQEVLAGPFKQFF
TGCGCCAGCAGCCAAGAGGTGCTAGCGGGGCCCTTTAAGCAGTTCTTC
>TRBJ1-5|-|TRBV18
CASSDGGGNQPQHF
TGTGCCAGCTCAGACGGGGGTGGCAATCAGCCCCAGCATTTT
>TRBJ1-6|TRBD1|TRBV30
CAWSPGQVNSPLHF
TGTGCCTGGAGCCCGGGACAGGTGAATTCACCCCTCCACTTT
>TRBJ2-1|-|TRBV5-1
CASSPPGAYNEQFF
TGCGCCAGCAGCCCCCCTGGGGCTTACAATGAGCAGTTCTTC
>TRBJ1-3|TRBD1|TRBV19
CASSIPSGGGNTIYF
TGTGCCAGTAGTATCCCTTCAGGGGGCGGAAACACCATATATTTT
>TRBJ1-1|-|TRBV11-3
CASSHRFTEAFF
TGTGCCAGCAGCCACAGGTTCACTGAAGCTTTCTTT
>TRBJ2-1|TRBD1|TRBV12-5
CASGLSTGVGQGYNEQFF
TGTGCTAGTGGTTTGTCAACGGGTGTGGGACAGGGTTACAATGAGCAGTTCTTC
>TRBJ2-1|TRBD1|TRBV5-4
CASSLGDSPYNEQFF
TGTGCCAGCAGCTTGGGGGACAGCCCCTACAATGAGCAGTTCTTC
>TRBJ1-2|-|TRBV5-4
CASSSGYYGYTF
TGTGCCAGCAGCTCAGGGTACTATGGCTACACCTTC
>TRBJ2-5|-|TRBV15
CATSPGIQETQYF
TGTGCCACCAGCCCGGGGATACAAGAGACCCAGTACTTC
>TRBJ2-2|-|TRBV4-1
CASSQVAGLNGELFF
TGCGCCAGCAGCCAAGTAGCAGGGCTCAACGGGGAGCTGTTTTTT
>TRBJ1-1|-|TRBV27
CASSLRGFGTEAFF
TGTGCCAGCAGTTTACGGGGATTCGGCACTGAAGCTTTCTTT
>TRBJ1-2|-|TRBV10-2
CASSDPYGYTF
TGCGCCAGCAGTGACCCTTATGGCTACACCTTC
>TRBJ1-2|-|TRBV27
CASSLSSSGFDGYTF
TGTGCCAGCAGTTTATCTTCGTCAGGGTTCGACGGCTACACCTTC
>TRBJ1-6|-|TRBV4-3
CASSQDSPDISPLHF
TGCGCCAGCAGCCAAGATTCCCCGGACATTTCACCCCTCCACTTT
>TRBJ2-5|-|TRBV7-2
CASSVGGDQETQYF
TGTGCCAGCAGCGTAGGGGGGGACCAAGAGACCCAGTACTTC
>TRBJ1-6|TRBD1|TRBV5-4
CASSRTGDRSPLHF
TGTGCCAGCAGCCGGACAGGCGACAGATCACCCCTCCACTTT
>TRBJ2-7|TRBD1|TRBV5-1
CASSPGGGTGAYEQYF
TGCGCCAGCAGCCCCGGCGGGGGGACAGGGGCCTACGAGCAGTACTTC
>TRBJ1-2|-|TRBV7-2
CASSGRQTPYGYTF
TGTGCCAGCAGCGGAAGACAGACCCCCTATGGCTACACCTTC
>TRBJ2-7|TRBD1|TRBV2
CASRQGQGYEQYF
TGTGCCAGCAGACAGGGGCAGGGTTACGAGCAGTACTTC
>TRBJ2-7|-|TRBV25-1
CASSESVRTYEQYF
TGTGCCAGCAGTGAATCGGTTAGAACTTACGAGCAGTACTTC
>TRBJ1-2|TRBD1|TRBV30
CAWSVPGGFGYTF
TGTGCCTGGAGTGTGCCAGGGGGGTTTGGCTACACCTTC
>TRBJ2-5|-|TRBV6-1
CASSEPTGEETQYF
TGTGCCAGCAGTGAACCAACAGGCGAGGAGACCCAGTACTTC
>TRBJ1-5|TRBD1|TRBV19
CASRFTGASGPQHF
TGTGCCAGTAGATTCACAGGGGCCAGTGGGCCCCAGCATTTT
>TRBJ1-2|TRBD1|TRBV6-6
CASSPYRGPYGYTF
TGTGCCAGCAGTCCCTACAGGGGACCCTATGGCTACACCTTC
>TRBJ2-6|-|TRBV7-9
CASSSGRDSGANVLTF
TGTGCCAGCAGCTCCGGACGGGACTCTGGGGCCAACGTCCTGACTTTC
>TRBJ1-1|-|TRBV9
CASSVEARGTEAFF
TGTGCCAGCAGCGTAGAGGCTCGGGGCACTGAAGCTTTCTTT
>TRBJ2-7|TRBD2|TRBV7-9
CASSSSSGRAAYEQYF
TGTGCCAGCAGCTCCTCTAGCGGGAGGGCCGCATACGAGCAGTACTTC
>TRBJ2-7|TRBD2|TRBV6-1
CASSERTSGGYEQYF
TGTGCCAGCAGTGAAAGGACTAGCGGGGGGTACGAGCAGTACTTC
>TRBJ2-5|TRBD1|TRBV7-7
CASSLDRVGMETQYF
TGTGCTAGCAGCTTAGACAGGGTAGGGATGGAGACCCAGTACTTC
>TRBJ2-3|TRBD2|TRBV19
CASSMGGGADTQYF
TGTGCCAGTAGTATGGGGGGGGGAGCAGATACGCAGTATTTT
>TRBJ2-5|-|TRBV11-3
CASSSSTEIQETQYF
TGTGCCAGCAGCTCGTCGACAGAGATCCAAGAGACCCAGTACTTC
>TRBJ2-2|-|TRBV6-5
CASTNGGPAGELFF
TGTGCCAGCACCAACGGGGGGCCGGCCGGGGAGCTGTTTTTT
>TRBJ1-2|TRBD1|TRBV5-4
CASSRTQGASGYTF
TGTGCCAGCAGTCGGACTCAGGGGGCGAGCGGCTACACCTTC
>TRBJ1-2|TRBD1|TRBV13
CASSQTGMNYGYTF
TGTGCCAGCAGCCAGACAGGGATGAACTATGGCTACACCTTC
>TRBJ1-1|TRBD1|TRBV6-5
CASRLTQGGTEAFF
TGTGCCAGCAGACTAACACAGGGGGGCACTGAAGCTTTCTTT
>TRBJ2-1|TRBD1|TRBV18
CASSTTGAYNEQFF
TGTGCCAGCTCAACGACAGGGGCCTACAATGAGCAGTTCTTC
>TRBJ2-7|-|TRBV7-9
CASSPRQATYEQYF
TGTGCCAGCAGCCCTCGACAGGCAACCTACGAGCAGTACTTC
>TRBJ2-1|TRBD2|TRBV15
CATSSPPGTRLNEQFF
TGTGCCACCAGCTCACCCCCCGGGACTAGATTGAATGAGCAGTTCTTC
>TRBJ2-1|TRBD2|TRBV5-8
CASSLAFGLAGGAQFF
TGTGCCAGCAGCTTGGCGTTTGGGCTAGCGGGGGGGGCGCAGTTCTTC
>TRBJ2-5|TRBD1|TRBV7-2
CASSSRWTGGAGETQYF
TGTGCCAGCAGCTCTCGTTGGACAGGGGGTGCCGGGGAGACCCAGTACTTC
>TRBJ2-6|TRBD2|TRBV11-2
CASSFAAPSGGSGANVLTF
TGTGCCAGCAGCTTCGCCGCCCCTAGCGGGGGGTCTGGGGCCAACGTCCTGACTTTC
>TRBJ1-5|TRBD1|TRBV29-1
CSVGGPTGDQPQHF
TGCAGCGTTGGGGGCCCGACAGGGGATCAGCCCCAGCATTTT
>TRBJ2-1|TRBD1|TRBV11-2
CASSLAPSWQGASFF
TGTGCCAGCAGCTTAGCTCCATCCTGGCAGGGGGCTTCGTTCTTC
>TRBJ1-1|TRBD1|TRBV7-2
CASSPHGQGKNTEAFF
TGTGCCAGCAGCCCGCACGGACAGGGGAAGAACACTGAAGCTTTCTTT
>TRBJ1-5|-|TRBV2
CASSEARQVSNQPQHF
TGTGCCAGCAGTGAAGCCCGACAGGTCAGCAATCAGCCCCAGCATTTT
>TRBJ1-1|-|TRBV14
CASSPHVNTEAFF
TGTGCCAGCAGCCCACACGTAAACACTGAAGCTTTCTTT
>TRBJ2-7|-|TRBV14
CASSQDFGRAQYF
TGTGCCAGCAGCCAAGATTTCGGGAGAGCCCAGTACTTC
>TRBJ1-4|TRBD1|TRBV7-2
CASSPAPGQGNEKLFF
TGTGCCAGCAGCCCAGCTCCGGGACAGGGGAATGAAAAACTGTTTTTT
>TRBJ1-1|TRBD1|TRBV5-1
CASSLLPGQKNTEAFF
TGCGCCAGCAGCTTGTTGCCGGGACAGAAGAACACTGAAGCTTTCTTT
>TRBJ2-1|-|TRBV4-1
CASSLRGTNSYNEQFF
TGCGCCAGCAGCTTGAGGGGGACAAACTCCTACAATGAGCAGTTCTTC